Below are 13 T cell receptor beta chains sequenced from a single sample in a study of radiotherapy plus CTLA-4 blockade in lung cancer. The repertoire was sequenced with immunoSEQ multiplex PCR; TCRdb's copy has only in-frame clones and lacks some. The table has more than 80,000 clones, approximately 87% seen once. Sequencing was performed on peripheral blood, taken from a patient treated with radiotherapy plus ipilimumab. The source is a human donor with non-small cell lung cancer that progressed on radiotherapy plus ipilimumab. Some clones in this sample may be carry-over from other donors' samples.

The gene calls are TRBV20-1 and TRBJ1-2; TRBD1 might be the D (5 bases). The V end was cut by 2 bases, the J end by 12 bases, with 13 bases between. Germline lookup yields CDR1 DFQATT and CDR2 SNEGSKA (reference sequence). This CDR3 is built from 11 residues. This CDR3 is CSARSPGLNTF. CDR3 coding DNA: TGCAGTGCTAGATCCCCAGGGCTAAACACCTTC.

The chain links TRBV7-9 to TRBJ1-2; D unresolved. The CDR3 is made up of 14 amino acids. Germline V gene data show CDR1 as SEHNR and CDR2 as FQNEAQ (reference sequence). V lost 3 bases and J lost 4, with 12 bases in between. The CDR3 loop reads CASSFDTGPYGYTF. The CDR3 DNA is TGTGCCAGCAGCTTTGACACCGGCCCCTATGGCTACACCTTC. The variable domain in full, with the rest retrieved from reference TRBV7-9 and TRBJ1-2, is DTGVSQNPRHKITKRGQNVTFRCDPISEHNRLYWYRQTLGQGPEFLTYFQNEAQLEKSRLLSDRFSAERPKGSFSTLEIQRTEQGDSAMYLCASSFDTGPYGYTFGSGTRLTVV.

The chain combines TRBV4-3 with TRBJ1-5, with unresolved D. V was shortened by 3 bases and J by 0 bases, with 9 bases between the two germline ends. The germline CDR1 and CDR2 sequences are LGHNA and YSLEER. There are 15 residues in the CDR3. CDR3 in amino acids: CASSQVAYSNQPQHF. The CDR3 nucleotides are TGCGCCAGCAGCCAGGTAGCATATAGCAATCAGCCCCAGCATTTT.

The chain couples TRBV7-3 to TRBJ1-2; D not certain. Germline V CDR1 and CDR2: SGHTA, FQGTGA. The CDR3 covers 14 residues. V gave up 2 bases and J gave up 0 bases, with 7 bases separating them. This CDR3 reads CASSLGQANYGYTF. The CDR3 DNA follows: TGTGCCAGCAGCTTAGGGCAAGCTAACTATGGCTACACCTTC.

The CDR3 is CASRPPGTSGNTIYF. CDR3 DNA sequence: TGTGCCAGCAGGCCGCCCGGGACCTCTGGAAACACCATATATTTT. The chain carries TRBV9 and TRBJ1-3; TRBD1 might be the D (5 bases). CDR3 size: 15 residues. V lost 5 bases and J lost 0, with 12 bases in between. The germline gives CDR1 SGDLS, CDR2 YYNGEE.

The chain couples TRBV18 to TRBJ1-1; D unclear. CDR1 and CDR2 from the germline V gene are KGHSH and LQKENI. The CDR3 is 13 amino acids. Trimming shortened V by 4 bases and J by 1 base, and 7 bases separated the two germline ends. CDR3 protein: CASSQTQNTEAFF. The CDR3 nucleotides read TGTGCCAGCTCACAGACGCAGAACACTGAAGCTTTCTTT. The full variable domain, in which reference TRBV18 and TRBJ1-1 provide the parts outside the CDR3, is NAGVMQNPRHLVRRRGQEARLRCSPMKGHSHVYWYRQLPEEGLKFMVYLQKENIIDESGMPKERFSAEFPKEGPSILRIQQVVRGDSAAYFCASSQTQNTEAFFGQGTRLTVV.

This clone appeared once. The rearrangement joins TRBV5-4 to TRBJ2-7, with D unclear. V lost 0 bases to trimming and J lost 3 bases, with 7 bases between them. The CDR3 extends over 13 amino acids. CDR1 and CDR2 (germline): SGHNT, YYREEE (reference sequence). The CDR3 reads CASSLDRVYEQYF. The DNA of the CDR3 is TGTGCCAGCAGCTTGGACAGAGTCTACGAGCAGTACTTC.

This sequence joins TRBV28 and TRBJ1-2, with 7 bases fitting TRBD1. CDR1 and CDR2 (germline): MDHEN, SYDVKM. This CDR3 has 14 amino acids. V trimming: 2 bases; J trimming: 8 bases; junction bases outside the gene matches: 8. The CDR3 region is CASSLNDRVGGYTF. CDR3 nucleotide sequence: TGTGCCAGCAGTTTAAATGACAGGGTAGGAGGCTACACCTTC.

The V gene is TRBV5-1, the J gene TRBJ1-1; unclear D gene. The CDR3 sequence is 14 residues long. Germline CDR1 reads SGHRS; CDR2 reads YFSETQ. V lost 2 bases, J lost 1 base, and 9 bases lay in between. In DNA form, the CDR3 reads TGCGCCAGCAGCTTCGCCTCAGAGAACACTGAAGCTTTCTTT. It codes for CASSFASENTEAFF.

The rearrangement links TRBV7-9 to TRBJ1-1; D remains unclear. The CDR3 extends over 15 amino acids. Germline V gene lookup returns CDR1 SEHNR and CDR2 FQNEAQ (reference sequence). Trimming cost V 5 bases and J 5 bases, with 18 bases left between them. CDR3 nucleotides: TGTGCCAGCAGCGTTTGGAGGCCGAGGGTGACTGAAGCTTTCTTT. This codes for CASSVWRPRVTEAFF. Filled out from reference TRBV7-9 and TRBJ1-1, the complete variable domain reads DTGVSQNPRHKITKRGQNVTFRCDPISEHNRLYWYRQTLGQGPEFLTYFQNEAQLEKSRLLSDRFSAERPKGSFSTLEIQRTEQGDSAMYLCASSVWRPRVTEAFFGQGTRLTVV.

The chain recombines TRBV2 with TRBJ1-4, with a weak D call TRBD1 (5 bases). Looked up from germline, CDR1 is SNHLY and CDR2 is FYNNEI. The ends were cut back, 5 bases at V and 7 bases at J, with 8 bases in the middle. This CDR3 is 12 amino acids long. The CDR3, as DNA: TGTGCCAGCAGTTGGGACGGTGAAAAACTGTTTTTT. Amino acid sequence: CASSWDGEKLFF.

The chain combines TRBV9 with TRBJ1-1, with D maybe TRBD1 (6 bases). Germline V gene data show CDR1 as SGDLS and CDR2 as YYNGEE. CDR3 length equals 16 residues. The V gene lost 4 bases and the J gene lost 0 bases, with 16 bases spanning the gap. The CDR3 loop is CASSPRGDGVNTEAFF. CDR3 in DNA: TGTGCCAGCAGCCCGAGGGGGGACGGGGTGAACACTGAAGCTTTCTTT.

The chain has TRBV5-1 and TRBJ2-7; weak D call: TRBD2 (6 bases). The V gene lost 0 bases and the J gene lost 1 base, with 14 bases spanning the gap. The CDR3 has 16 residues. Per germline, CDR1 SGHRS and CDR2 YFSETQ. The CDR3 sequence: CASSLGLTGLSYEQYF. The CDR3 nucleotides read TGCGCCAGCAGCTTGGGCCTGACGGGACTGTCCTACGAGCAGTACTTC.